This entry lists 20 T cell receptor beta chains sequenced from one sample in a study of T-cell reconstitution after alpha-beta-depleted transplantation in children. Unique molecular identifiers were used to barcode this TCRbeta library. Each CDR3 protein gets one entry after TCRdb re-called the PCR reads with MiXCR. This table has 420,000 or so distinct CDR3 sequences, 11% appearing once. The source material was PBMCs from the stem cell graft donor, sampled from the stem cell graft. The receptor source for this set is a human donor who donated a stem cell graft to a child with acute myeloid leukemia.

This clonotype has only a few counts. The rearrangement uses TRBV5-1 and TRBJ2-3, with D unclear. The CDR3 is made up of 15 amino acids. CDR1 and CDR2 from the germline V gene are SGHRS and YFSETQ. Trimming cost V 0 bases and J 5 bases, with 13 bases left between them. The CDR3 region is CASSLAGEEGDTQYF. CDR3 in DNA: TGCGCCAGCAGCTTGGCGGGCGAAGAAGGAGATACGCAGTATTTT.

This clonotype has at least ten counts. The chain recombines TRBV5-5 with TRBJ2-5; 8 bases line up with TRBD2. Germline CDR1 and CDR2: SGHKS and YYEKEE (reference sequence). The V segment lost 2 bases and the J segment 4 bases; nucleotides outside the gene matches: 7. The CDR3 runs to 15 residues. The CDR3 loop reads CASSLLGGARETQYF. CDR3 nucleotide sequence: TGTGCCAGCAGCTTACTCGGGGGGGCCCGAGAGACCCAGTACTTC. The whole variable domain, remainder taken from reference TRBV5-5 and TRBJ2-5, is DAGVTQSPTHLIKTRGQQVTLRCSPISGHKSVSWYQQVLGQGPQFIFQYYEKEERGRGNFPDRFSARQFPNYSSELNVNALLLGDSALYLCASSLLGGARETQYFGPGTRLLVL.

This chain joins TRBV4-1 and TRBJ2-7; the match to TRBD1 covers 7 bases. V trimming: 4 bases; J trimming: 1 base; junction bases outside the gene matches: 4. There are 14 residues in the CDR3. Germline CDR1 is MGHRA and CDR2 is YSYEKL. The CDR3 is CASSRGRGSYEQYF. DNA for the CDR3: TGCGCCAGCAGCCGCGGCAGGGGGTCCTACGAGCAGTACTTC.

V is TRBV6-5 and J is TRBJ2-2; no firm D call. From germline, CDR1 is MNHEY and CDR2 SVGAGI. The CDR3 sequence is 12 residues long. V lost 3 bases and J lost 5, with 4 bases in between. DNA of the CDR3: TGTGCCAGCAGTTATCAGACCGGGGAGCTGTTTTTT. It translates to CASSYQTGELFF.

This clonotype appeared a few times. The chain combines TRBV6-1 with TRBJ2-2; D may be TRBD2 (6 bases). The CDR3 sequence is 15 residues long. Trimming took off 6 bases at V and 3 bases at J, with 14 bases between the two ends. Germline CDR1 MNHNS, CDR2 SASEGT. Here the CDR3 DNA reads TGTGCCAGCAGATCCGGGACTCACGACACCGGGGAGCTGTTTTTT. Translating it yields CASRSGTHDTGELFF.

The chain uses TRBV4-2 and TRBJ1-1, with D maybe TRBD1 (6 bases). The CDR3 has 14 residues. V dropped 0 bases and J dropped 5 bases, with 10 bases sitting between them. Per the germline V gene, CDR1 is LGHNA and CDR2 is YNFKEQ. CDR3 sequence (DNA): TGTGCCAGCAGCCAAGAGGGGGCGCGGACTGAAGCTTTCTTT. Translating gives CASSQEGARTEAFF.

In this sample, this clonotype turned up many times. CDR3 residues: CASSYYPGSDYEAFF. The CDR3 nucleotides read TGTGCCAGCAGTTACTATCCGGGATCAGACTATGAAGCTTTCTTT. V and J are TRBV6-5 and TRBJ1-1; D gene unclear. The germline V gene encodes CDR1 MNHEY and CDR2 SVGAGI. This CDR3 comprises 15 residues. Trimming shortened V by 1 base and J by 7 bases, and 16 bases separated the two germline ends.

This clonotype was seen a few times. The CDR3 loop is CASSWTTGIPYGYTF. CDR3 sequence (DNA): TGTGCCAGCAGCTGGACGACAGGGATTCCCTATGGCTACACCTTC. The V gene is TRBV7-9, the J gene TRBJ1-2; 7 bases line up with TRBD1. Germline CDR1 is SEHNR and CDR2 is FQNEAQ (reference sequence). V lost 4 bases to trimming and J lost 4 bases; unmatched junction nucleotides: 9. This CDR3 comprises 15 residues.

This chain connects TRBV7-9 to TRBJ2-1, with D perhaps matching TRBD1 (5 bases). The germline V and J ends were trimmed by 6 bases and 10 bases, with 19 bases remaining between them. Per germline, CDR1 SEHNR and CDR2 FQNEAQ (reference sequence). This CDR3 has 14 amino acids. CDR3 sequence (DNA): TGTGCCAGCAGTAGTAGATCCCAGGGTCGCGAGCAGTTCTTC. Amino acid sequence: CASSSRSQGREQFF.

This clonotype was counted ten times or more. The chain uses TRBV20-1 and TRBJ1-4; D is unresolved. Trimming left V 3 bases short and J 5 bases short, with 10 bases between. The length of the CDR3 is 13 residues. The germline V gene has CDR1 DFQATT and CDR2 SNEGSKA (reference sequence). As DNA, the CDR3 is TGCAGTGCTAGGACTAGCGGGAATGAAAAACTGTTTTTT. Residues: CSARTSGNEKLFF.

This sequence joins TRBV2 and TRBJ1-1; weak D call: TRBD1 (6 bases). Trimming stripped 4 bases from V and 1 base from J, with 13 bases between. Germline CDR1 and CDR2: SNHLY and FYNNEI. This CDR3 spans 15 amino acids. The CDR3 nucleotides are TGTGCCAGCAGTGTCAGGGGCCCCGGGAACACTGAAGCTTTCTTT. Translation gives CASSVRGPGNTEAFF.

The J gene is TRBJ1-5, the V gene TRBV25-1; D is ambiguous. Looked up from germline, CDR1 is MGHDK and CDR2 is SYGVNS. CDR3 length equals 13 residues. With 2 bases removed from V and 4 bases from J, the gap between germline ends came to 6 bases. In DNA form, the CDR3 reads TGTGCCAGCAGTGAACGCGGTAATCAGCCCCAGCATTTT. It encodes CASSERGNQPQHF.

This clonotype was picked up a small number of times. The genes are TRBV7-9 and TRBJ2-1; 7 nucleotides align to TRBD2. The CDR3 is 14 amino acids. Germline V lookup: CDR1 SEHNR, CDR2 FQNEAQ (reference sequence). Trimming took 1 base from V and 8 from J; bases not matched to a gene: 5. The CDR3 is CASSLVGGSDEQFF. DNA for the CDR3: TGTGCCAGCAGCTTAGTAGGCGGGAGCGATGAGCAGTTCTTC.

The table lists this clonotype with a few counts. The rearrangement joins TRBV12-3 or TRBV12-4 to TRBJ2-2, with 9 bases matching TRBD1. V shed 1 base and J 7 bases; nucleotides not matched to a gene: 16. The CDR3 consists of 19 residues. The CDR3 nucleotides are TGTGCCAGCAGTTTAGACTTTTGGTCGGGACAGGGACGGATCGGGGAGCTGTTTTTT. Translating it yields CASSLDFWSGQGRIGELFF.

The chain carries TRBV29-1 and TRBJ1-1; no firm D call. The CDR3 totals 13 residues. V shed 3 bases and J shed 3 bases, with 11 bases lying between them. CDR1 is SQVTM and CDR2 is ANQGSEA in the germline V gene. CDR3 nucleotide sequence: TGCAGCGTTGAGGTCCAATCTTACACTGAAGCTTTCTTT. Translation gives CSVEVQSYTEAFF.

This clonotype was seen a handful of times. The genes are TRBV12-3 or TRBV12-4 and TRBJ2-1; 9 positions agree with TRBD2. V was pared by 2 bases and J by 7 bases, with 3 bases of the junction left unmatched. This CDR3 has 14 amino acids. The CDR3 bases are TGTGCCAGCAGTTTACTAGCGGGATTGAATGAGCAGTTCTTC. Residues: CASSLLAGLNEQFF.

The V call is TRBV6-6, the J call TRBJ2-7; D is possibly TRBD2 (5 bases). The V gene lost 2 bases and the J gene lost 7 bases, with 9 bases spanning the gap. The CDR3 spans 12 residues. Germline values: CDR1 MNHNY, CDR2 SVGAGI (reference sequence). The CDR3 DNA sequence: TGTGCCAGCAGTTACAGCCGGGATGAGCAGTACTTC. This encodes CASSYSRDEQYF.

The chain carries TRBV29-1 and TRBJ2-5; tentatively, D is TRBD1 or TRBD2 (6 bases each). The CDR3 loop spans 17 amino acids. The V end was cut by 6 bases, the J end by 7 bases, with 30 bases between. The germline gives CDR1 SQVTM, CDR2 ANQGSEA. The CDR3 coding sequence is TGCAGCGTAGAGCCCTCCGGGAGCCAGGGGTACGGGGCGACCCAGTACTTC. Translating it yields CSVEPSGSQGYGATQYF.

This sequence joins TRBV6-1 and TRBJ2-1; unclear D gene. Trimming cost V 6 bases and J 0 bases, with 15 bases left between them. Germline V gene sequence: CDR1 MNHNS, CDR2 SASEGT. The CDR3 length is 16 residues. CDR3 sequence: CASRSSSGGSYNEQFF. CDR3 nucleotide sequence: TGTGCCAGCAGATCGTCCTCAGGCGGCTCCTACAATGAGCAGTTCTTC.

This clonotype showed up many times. This chain uses TRBV5-1 with TRBJ2-3, with 9 bases aligning to TRBD2. V lost 0 bases, J lost 2 bases, and 4 bases stayed unmatched. The germline CDR1 and CDR2 sequences are SGHRS and YFSETQ. The length of the CDR3 is 16 residues. Written as DNA, the CDR3 is TGCGCCAGCAGCTTGGTTTCTAGCGGGGACACAGATACGCAGTATTTT. This translates into CASSLVSSGDTDTQYF.